This T cell receptor beta chain derives from a study of OX40 agonist ivuxolimab in advanced cancers. CDR3 length: 14 residues. The V gene end was trimmed by 4 bases and the J gene end by 4 bases; junction bases not matched to a gene: 5. The germline gives CDR1 SGHKS, CDR2 YYEKEE (reference sequence). Data came from immunoSEQ multiplex PCR; TCRdb stores just in-frame clones and leaves some out. The sample contains tens of thousands of clones, around 83% of which appear only once. This rearrangement joins TRBV5-5 to TRBJ1-5; TRBD1 aligns across 7 bases. This sample comprised CD4+ or CD8+ T cells sorted from blood, obtained in a trial of the OX40 agonist ivuxolimab. The sequence derives from an adult with an advanced solid tumor such as melanoma, head and neck, liver or kidney cancer. The CDR3 is CASSLRGQNQPQHF. The CDR3 DNA reads TGTGCCAGCAGCCTCCGGGGACAGAATCAGCCCCAGCATTTT.